This paragraph covers one T cell receptor (beta chain) sequence. The record originates from a study of blood T cell repertoires in COVID-19. Authors' processing steps: Estimation of nucleated cell counts was performed using reference gene primer amplification. Using immunoSEQ multiplex PCR, the repertoire was profiled, and TCRdb retains in-frame clones only, with some absent. The V and J calls and clone size are taken from that table; D and trimming were inferred from the DNA. This sample has 200,000 to 300,000 clones, with 86% found just once. Trimming removed 4 bases at V and 3 bases at J, with 10 bases between. The length of the CDR3 is 13 residues. CDR1 LGHNA and CDR2 YSLEER come from the germline V gene.

The chain is built from TRBV4-3 and TRBJ2-7, with a possible D match to TRBD1 (6 bases). Sequencing used peripheral blood. The origin of this receptor is a man aged 55 to 70 with acute or convalescent COVID-19. The CDR3 is CASSRVQGYEQYF. The CDR3 region has the DNA TGCGCCAGCAGCCGGGTACAGGGCTACGAGCAGTACTTC.